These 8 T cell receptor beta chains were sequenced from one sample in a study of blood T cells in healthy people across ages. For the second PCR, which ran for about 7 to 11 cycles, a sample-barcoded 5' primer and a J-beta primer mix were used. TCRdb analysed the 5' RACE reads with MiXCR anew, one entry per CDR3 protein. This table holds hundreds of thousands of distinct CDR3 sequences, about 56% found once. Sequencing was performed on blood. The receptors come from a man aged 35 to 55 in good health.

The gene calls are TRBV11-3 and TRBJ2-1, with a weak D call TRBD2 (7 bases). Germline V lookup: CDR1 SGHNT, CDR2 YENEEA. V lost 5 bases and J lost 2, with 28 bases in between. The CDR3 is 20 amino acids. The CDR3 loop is CASSIQIWGGKPTTYNEQFF. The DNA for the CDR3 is TGTGCCAGCAGCATACAGATTTGGGGGGGCAAGCCGACCACCTACAATGAGCAGTTCTTC.

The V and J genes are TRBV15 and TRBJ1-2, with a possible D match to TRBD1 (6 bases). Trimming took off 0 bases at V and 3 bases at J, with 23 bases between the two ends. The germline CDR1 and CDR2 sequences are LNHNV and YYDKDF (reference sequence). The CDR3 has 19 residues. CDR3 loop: CATSRDLISLRQEHYGYTF. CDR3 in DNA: TGTGCCACCAGCAGAGATCTGATAAGCTTGAGACAGGAACACTATGGCTACACCTTC.

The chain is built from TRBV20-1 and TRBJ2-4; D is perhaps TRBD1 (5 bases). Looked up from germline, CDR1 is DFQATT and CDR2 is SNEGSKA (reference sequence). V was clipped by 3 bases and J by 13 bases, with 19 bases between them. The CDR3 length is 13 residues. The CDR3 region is CSASVAGPVGQYF. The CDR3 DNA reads TGCAGTGCTAGCGTGGCAGGGCCCGTAGGGCAGTACTTC.

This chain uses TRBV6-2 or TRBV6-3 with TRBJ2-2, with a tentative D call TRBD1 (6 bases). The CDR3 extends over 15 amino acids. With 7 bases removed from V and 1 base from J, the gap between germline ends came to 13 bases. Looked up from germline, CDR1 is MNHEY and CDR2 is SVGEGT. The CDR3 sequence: CASIGQLKNTGELFF. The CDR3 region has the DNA TGTGCCAGCATTGGACAGTTGAAGAACACCGGGGAGCTGTTTTTT.

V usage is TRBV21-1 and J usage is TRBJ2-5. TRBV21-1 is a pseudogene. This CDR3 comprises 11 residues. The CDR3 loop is CASRTMETQYF. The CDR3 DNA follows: TGTGCCAGCAGAACGATGGAGACCCAGTACTTC.

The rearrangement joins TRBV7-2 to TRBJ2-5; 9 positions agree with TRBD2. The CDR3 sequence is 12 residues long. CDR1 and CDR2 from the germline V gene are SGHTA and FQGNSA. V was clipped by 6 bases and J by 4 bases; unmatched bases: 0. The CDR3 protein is CASRTSGETQYF. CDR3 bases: TGTGCCAGCAGGACTAGCGGAGAGACCCAGTACTTC.

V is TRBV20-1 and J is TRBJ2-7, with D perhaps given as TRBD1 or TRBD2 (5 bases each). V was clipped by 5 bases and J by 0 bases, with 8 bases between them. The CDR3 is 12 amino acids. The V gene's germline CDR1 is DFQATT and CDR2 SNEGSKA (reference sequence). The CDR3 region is CSARDLSYEQYF. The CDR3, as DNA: TGCAGTGCTCGGGACCTCTCCTACGAGCAGTACTTC.

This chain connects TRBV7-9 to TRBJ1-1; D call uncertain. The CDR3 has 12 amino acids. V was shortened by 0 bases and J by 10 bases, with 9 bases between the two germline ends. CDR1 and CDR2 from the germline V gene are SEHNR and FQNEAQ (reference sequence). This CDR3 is CASSLADGPAFF. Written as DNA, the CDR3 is TGTGCCAGCAGCTTAGCAGATGGACCAGCTTTCTTT.